This T cell receptor (beta chain) was recovered during a study of blood T cell repertoires in COVID-19. Study details: Italy, Spain and the United States were the sources of the convalescent and acute COVID-19 samples. In each case, the material was cDNA or gDNA derived from T cells, B-cell-depleted T cells, or PBMCs.

Under the authors' procedure: Nucleated cell counts were estimated from reference gene primer amplification. Assay used: immunoSEQ multiplex PCR; TCRdb lists only in-frame clones, some missing. Clone size and V and J calls were adopted from that table, with D and trimming inferred from the DNA. Of around 170,000 clones in the sample, around 77% were seen once. Germline V CDR1 and CDR2: MNHEY, SVGAGI. This CDR3 comprises 14 residues. Trimming left V 6 bases short and J 0 bases short, with 12 bases between. This receptor was obtained from a man aged 70-80 years with active or convalescent COVID-19. Sequencing used peripheral blood. J is TRBJ2-7 and V is TRBV6-5, with D maybe TRBD2 (6 bases). The CDR3 DNA follows: TGTGCCAGCAGATTCGGAGGGGCCTCCTACGAGCAGTACTTC. Its protein is CASRFGGASYEQYF.